Below are 25 T cell receptor beta chains sequenced from a single sample in a study of shared clonotypes between healthy human individuals. The data were produced by immunoSEQ multiplex PCR, yet TCRdb's version contains in-frame clones alone and is incomplete. This table holds about 2.4 million clones, 80% to 95% found once. Sequencing was done on a sample of naive CD4+ T cells from PBMCs. Regarding subset: CD45RA+ positively selected. The receptor set was obtained from a man aged 18 to 30 in good health. Some clones in this sample may be carry-over from other donors' samples.

The chain uses TRBV30 and TRBJ2-1; 10 bases are shared with TRBD2. V dropped 4 bases and J dropped 8; count of bases not matched to a gene: 8. This CDR3 has 14 amino acids. The V gene's germline CDR1 is GTSNPN and CDR2 SVGIG (reference sequence). The CDR3 region is CAWTVGSGRYEQFF. CDR3 in DNA: TGTGCCTGGACCGTCGGTAGCGGGAGGTATGAGCAGTTCTTC.

The J gene is TRBJ2-3, the V gene TRBV2; D unresolved. Germline CDR1 SNHLY, CDR2 FYNNEI. V lost 4 bases to trimming and J lost 1 base, with 15 bases between them. The CDR3 spans 16 residues. In nucleotides, the CDR3 is TGTGCCAGCAGTGCTTATGGGGTTTCTCGCACAGATACGCAGTATTTT. Amino acid sequence: CASSAYGVSRTDTQYF.

Note on this clone: Other DNA sequences within the sample encode an identical CDR3. V and J are TRBV5-1 and TRBJ1-2; 9 bases map to TRBD1. CDR1 and CDR2 from the germline V gene are SGHRS and YFSETQ. This CDR3 has 14 amino acids. V trimming: 3 bases; J trimming: 2 bases; junction bases outside the gene matches: 2. The CDR3 bases are TGCGCCAGCAGCTCACAGGGGGCGAACTATGGCTACACCTTC. Translating gives CASSSQGANYGYTF.

The V gene is TRBV4-2, the J gene TRBJ2-6; tentatively, D is TRBD1 (5 bases). The germline V gene has CDR1 LGHNA and CDR2 YNFKEQ. V dropped 2 bases and J dropped 2 bases, with 13 bases sitting between them. The CDR3 is made up of 17 amino acids. CDR3 sequence: CASSQNFETAGANVLTF. Here the CDR3 DNA reads TGTGCCAGCAGCCAAAACTTCGAGACAGCTGGGGCCAACGTCCTGACTTTC.

The J gene is TRBJ1-5, the V gene TRBV2, with TRBD1 matching over 8 bases. The ends lost 8 bases at V and 10 bases at J; junction bases unmatched: 16. This CDR3 has 15 residues. The germline V gene encodes CDR1 SNHLY and CDR2 FYNNEI. CDR3 protein: CASVFTSGQGQPQHF. In nucleotides, the CDR3 is TGTGCCAGCGTCTTTACCTCCGGACAGGGCCAACCCCAGCATTTT.

On this clone: Other DNA sequences within the sample encode an identical CDR3. This chain connects TRBV18 to TRBJ2-7; the match to TRBD1 covers 9 bases. CDR3 size: 14 residues. Germline loops: CDR1 KGHSH, CDR2 LQKENI. Trimming took 3 bases from V and 3 from J; bases not matched to a gene: 3. The CDR3 DNA sequence: TGTGCCAGCTCACCCGGGACAGGGAACTACGAGCAGTACTTC. It yields the protein CASSPGTGNYEQYF.

The chain links TRBV6-1 to TRBJ2-7, with D maybe TRBD2 (5 bases). The CDR3 sequence is 15 residues long. V dropped 6 bases and J dropped 3 bases, with 18 bases sitting between them. The germline CDR1 and CDR2 sequences are MNHNS and SASEGT. For the CDR3, the DNA is TGTGCCAGCAGACAACCGGGCCTCAGCGGCTACGAGCAGTACTTC. Its translation is CASRQPGLSGYEQYF.

The chain has TRBV11-2 and TRBJ2-7, with D hard to call. V was shortened by 2 bases and J by 2 bases, with 7 bases between the two germline ends. The germline V gene encodes CDR1 SGHAT and CDR2 FQNNGV. The CDR3 is 13 residues long. CDR3 sequence (DNA): TGTGCCAGCAGCTTACAACTCACCTACGAGCAGTACTTC. Its translation is CASSLQLTYEQYF.

The chain carries TRBV2 and TRBJ2-7, with a possible D match to TRBD1 (7 bases). CDR1 SNHLY and CDR2 FYNNEI come from the germline V gene. This CDR3 contains 14 residues. The V end lost 6 bases, the J end lost 5 bases, and 17 bases lay between the germline ends. The CDR3 loop is CASRVAEGANEQYF. The CDR3 DNA is TGTGCCAGCAGGGTAGCGGAGGGGGCCAACGAGCAGTACTTC.

The chain couples TRBV5-4 to TRBJ2-7; no reliable D call. V lost 2 bases, J lost 3 bases, and 6 bases lay in between. CDR3 length equals 12 residues. Germline CDR1 SGHNT, CDR2 YYREEE (reference sequence). The CDR3 nucleotides are TGTGCCAGCAGCTTCGACTTCTACGAGCAGTACTTC. This sequence encodes CASSFDFYEQYF.

The CDR3 coding sequence is TGTGCCAGCAGCCTCGATCAGGGGATTAAAGAGACCCAGTACTTC. This sequence encodes CASSLDQGIKETQYF. The chain recombines TRBV28 with TRBJ2-5; D perhaps matches TRBD1 (6 bases). V gave up 6 bases and J gave up 3 bases, with 17 bases separating them. This CDR3 spans 15 amino acids. The germline V gene encodes CDR1 MDHEN and CDR2 SYDVKM.

The V and J genes are TRBV28 and TRBJ2-7; tentatively, D is TRBD2 (6 bases). Germline V gene sequence: CDR1 MDHEN, CDR2 SYDVKM. This CDR3 contains 15 residues. Deletions cut 4 bases from V and 0 bases from J, with 13 bases between. CDR3 region: CASSSGGIRSYEQYF. In DNA form, the CDR3 reads TGTGCCAGCAGTTCCGGGGGAATCCGCTCCTACGAGCAGTACTTC.

The chain employs TRBV19 and TRBJ1-2, with a possible D match to TRBD1 (6 bases). V was clipped by 1 base and J by 7 bases, with 16 bases between them. Looked up from germline, CDR1 is LNHDA and CDR2 is SQIVND (reference sequence). This CDR3 contains 15 residues. CDR3 loop: CASSIAASGTLGYTF. CDR3 coding DNA: TGTGCCAGTAGTATAGCCGCTTCCGGGACACTTGGCTACACCTTC.

This rearrangement joins TRBV19 to TRBJ2-3; TRBD1 or TRBD2 may be the D gene (6 bases each). Germline V lookup: CDR1 LNHDA, CDR2 SQIVND (reference sequence). V lost 3 bases and J 4 bases, leaving 14 bases between the germline ends. The CDR3 has 15 residues. CDR3 loop: CASSIWGAVSDTQYF. As DNA, the CDR3 is TGTGCCAGTAGTATCTGGGGGGCCGTGTCAGATACGCAGTATTTT. The whole variable domain, remainder taken from reference TRBV19 and TRBJ2-3, is DGGITQSPKYLFRKEGQNVTLSCEQNLNHDAMYWYRQDPGQGLRLIYYSQIVNDFQKGDIAEGYSVSREKKESFPLTVTSAQKNPTAFYLCASSIWGAVSDTQYFGPGTRLTVL.

This chain connects TRBV5-8 to TRBJ2-7; a possible D gene is TRBD1 (6 bases). Germline assignment: CDR1 SGHTS and CDR2 YDEGEE. The length of the CDR3 is 14 residues. V dropped 3 bases and J dropped 0 bases, with 10 bases sitting between them. Here the CDR3 reads CASSSQGLSYEQYF. The CDR3 DNA sequence: TGTGCCAGCAGCTCACAGGGTCTCTCCTACGAGCAGTACTTC.

The chain couples TRBV5-1 to TRBJ2-3; 9 nucleotides match TRBD2. From germline, CDR1 is SGHRS and CDR2 YFSETQ. V shed 4 bases, J shed 4 bases, and the junction held 16 bases outside the gene matches. The CDR3 length is 18 residues. The CDR3 sequence: CASSQRWMRGGTPDTQYF. The CDR3 DNA reads as TGCGCCAGCAGCCAGCGGTGGATGCGGGGGGGGACCCCAGATACGCAGTATTTT.

The J gene is TRBJ2-2, the V gene TRBV18, with 9 bases lining up with TRBD1. The CDR3 has 18 residues. J lost 0 bases, V lost 3 bases, and 8 bases had no gene match. CDR1 and CDR2 (germline): KGHSH, LQKENI. In DNA form, the CDR3 reads TGTGCCAGCTCACCCTTGCCGGGACAGGGAACGAACACCGGGGAGCTGTTTTTT. Its translation: CASSPLPGQGTNTGELFF.

With regard to this clone: A read error may account for a junction end that differs from germline. The chain carries TRBV20-1 and TRBJ2-7; the match to TRBD1 covers 10 bases. CDR1 and CDR2 (germline): DFQATT, SNEGSKA (reference sequence). This CDR3 region has 11 residues. CDR3 region: CSARDGTGDDF. The CDR3 DNA sequence: TGCAGTGCTAGAGACGGGACAGGGGATGACTTC.

The chain's CDR3 is CASSLDGRPYNEQFF. The DNA for the CDR3 is TGTGCCAGCAGCTTGGACGGGAGGCCCTACAATGAGCAGTTCTTC. The genes are TRBV5-6 and TRBJ2-1; 7 nucleotides agree with TRBD2. Trimming removed 0 bases from V and 2 bases from J; junction bases left unmatched: 2. The CDR3 is 15 amino acids. Germline CDR1 reads SGHDT; CDR2 reads YYEEEE.

This sequence joins TRBV5-4 and TRBJ2-1, with D tentatively TRBD2 (5 bases). The germline V and J ends were trimmed by 0 bases and 0 bases, with 10 bases remaining between them. Germline CDR1 is SGHNT and CDR2 is YYREEE (reference sequence). The CDR3 consists of 16 residues. CDR3 sequence: CASSLGRDSSYNEQFF. The CDR3 nucleotides are TGTGCCAGCAGCTTGGGCCGGGATAGCTCCTACAATGAGCAGTTCTTC.

The CDR3, as DNA: TGTGCCAGCAGTTTACAGCCCGCGGGTGCTTTCTTT. Its protein is CASSLQPAGAFF. This rearrangement joins TRBV28 to TRBJ1-1; D gene uncertain. Trimming took off 2 bases at V and 11 bases at J, with 12 bases between the two ends. This CDR3 is built from 12 residues. From germline, CDR1 is MDHEN and CDR2 SYDVKM.

This chain links TRBV7-9 with TRBJ2-1; D may be TRBD2 (7 bases). The CDR3 totals 18 residues. V was pared by 5 bases and J by 7 bases, with 27 bases between. Germline V gene data show CDR1 as SEHNR and CDR2 as FQNEAQ (reference sequence). CDR3: CASSPRGGKGKRGNEQFF. The CDR3 nucleotides are TGTGCCAGCAGCCCCCGAGGGGGGAAAGGGAAGCGGGGTAATGAGCAGTTCTTC.

The chain joins TRBV28 to TRBJ2-5; D perhaps matches TRBD1 (6 bases). This CDR3 contains 15 residues. Between the trimmed V and J ends, which lost 5 bases and 5 bases, there was a span of 18 bases. Germline V gene lookup returns CDR1 MDHEN and CDR2 SYDVKM. CDR3 sequence: CASSAQGSVRETQYF. As DNA, the CDR3 is TGTGCCAGCAGTGCACAGGGTTCCGTCCGGGAGACCCAGTACTTC. The full variable domain, its missing parts supplied by reference TRBV28 and TRBJ2-5, is DVKVTQSSRYLVKRTGEKVFLECVQDMDHENMFWYRQDPGLGLRLIYFSYDVKMKEKGDIPEGYSVSREKKERFSLILESASTNQTSMYLCASSAQGSVRETQYFGPGTRLLVL.

As to this clone: The junction and the germline gene differ at one end; a read error may be behind it. The V call is TRBV5-1, the J call TRBJ2-1; D may be TRBD2 (6 bases). The CDR3 extends over 15 amino acids. From germline, CDR1 is SGHRS and CDR2 YFSETQ. The CDR3 loop is CASSFRDSGYHEQFF. The CDR3 DNA sequence: TGCGCCAGCAGCTTCAGGGACTCAGGCTACCATGAGCAGTTCTTC.

This clone has just one count. The CDR3 spells CASSFTGMSYEQYF. CDR3 bases: TGTGCCAGCAGCTTCACAGGGATGAGCTACGAGCAGTACTTC. The V gene is TRBV7-2, the J gene TRBJ2-7; a possible D gene is TRBD1 (6 bases). V was pared by 3 bases and J by 3 bases, with 12 bases between. The CDR3 contains 14 residues. Germline V gene data show CDR1 as SGHTA and CDR2 as FQGNSA.